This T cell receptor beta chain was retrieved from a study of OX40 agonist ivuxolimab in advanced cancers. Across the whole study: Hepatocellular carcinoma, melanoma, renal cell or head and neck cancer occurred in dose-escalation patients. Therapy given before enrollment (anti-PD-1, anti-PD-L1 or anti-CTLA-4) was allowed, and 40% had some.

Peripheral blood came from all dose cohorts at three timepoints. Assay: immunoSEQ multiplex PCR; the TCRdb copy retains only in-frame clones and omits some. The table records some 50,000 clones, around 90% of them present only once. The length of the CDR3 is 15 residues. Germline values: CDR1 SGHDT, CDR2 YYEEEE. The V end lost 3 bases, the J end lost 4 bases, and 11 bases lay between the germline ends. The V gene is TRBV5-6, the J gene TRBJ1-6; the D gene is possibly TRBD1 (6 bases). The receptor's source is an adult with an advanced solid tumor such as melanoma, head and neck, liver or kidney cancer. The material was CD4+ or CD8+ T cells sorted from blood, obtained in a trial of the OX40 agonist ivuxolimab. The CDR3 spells CASSWRTDYNSPLHF. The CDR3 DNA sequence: TGTGCCAGCAGCTGGAGGACAGATTATAATTCACCCCTCCACTTT. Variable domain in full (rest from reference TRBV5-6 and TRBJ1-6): DAGVTQSPTHLIKTRGQQVTLRCSPKSGHDTVSWYQQALGQGPQFIFQYYEEEERQRGNFPDRFSGHQFPNYSSELNVNALLLGDSALYLCASSWRTDYNSPLHFGNGTRLTVT.